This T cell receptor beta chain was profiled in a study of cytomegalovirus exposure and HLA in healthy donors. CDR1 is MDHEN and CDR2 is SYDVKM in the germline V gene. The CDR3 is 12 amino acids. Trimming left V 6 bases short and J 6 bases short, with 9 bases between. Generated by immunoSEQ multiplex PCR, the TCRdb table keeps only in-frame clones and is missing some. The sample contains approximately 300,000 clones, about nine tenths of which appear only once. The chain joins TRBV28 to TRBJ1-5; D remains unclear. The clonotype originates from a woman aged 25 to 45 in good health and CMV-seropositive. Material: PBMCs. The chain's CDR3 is CASRGNLQPQHF. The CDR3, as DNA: TGTGCCAGCAGGGGGAATCTTCAGCCCCAGCATTTT.